This is a list of T cell receptor beta chains from one sample in a study of identical twins. One entry per CDR3 protein results from TCRdb running MiXCR on the 5' RACE reads. The profile shows 400,000 to 500,000 distinct CDR3 sequences, 15% to 20% of them singletons. The sequencing input was naive T cells sorted from blood. These receptors were obtained from a man over 45 in good health. Each CDR3 is given with its conserved first and last residue. A D gene is named only where the DNA matches it firmly. Size is stated for part of the rows, as once, few or many counts, or as a class when the clone is expanded.

V gene	D gene	J gene	clone size	CDR3 protein	CDR3 DNA
TRBV24-1	TRBD1	TRBJ2-5	.	CATGSGTDETQYF	TGTGCCACCGGATCTGGGACAGATGAGACCCAGTACTTC
TRBV27	TRBD2	TRBJ2-5	.	CASTPYKAGGNQETQYF	TGTGCCAGCACTCCTTACAAGGCGGGGGGTAACCAAGAGACCCAGTACTTC
TRBV11-2	TRBD2	TRBJ2-3	.	CASSSDRTSGLSTDTQYF	TGTGCCAGCAGCTCCGATCGGACTAGCGGCCTAAGCACAGATACGCAGTATTTT
TRBV11-2	.	TRBJ2-1	.	CASSLDPPVFGNEQFF	TGTGCCAGCAGCTTAGATCCTCCAGTTTTCGGCAATGAGCAGTTCTTC
TRBV9	TRBD1	TRBJ2-7	few	CASSVDGTGVPYEQYF	TGTGCCAGCAGCGTAGACGGGACAGGTGTTCCCTACGAGCAGTACTTC
TRBV2	.	TRBJ2-7	few	CASRGDEQYF	TGTGCCAGCAGGGGGGACGAGCAGTACTTC
TRBV27	.	TRBJ2-1	.	CASSTRLVLRNEQFF	TGTGCCAGCAGTACGAGACTAGTTTTAAGGAATGAGCAGTTCTTC
TRBV15	.	TRBJ2-7	.	CATSRDLTAYEQYF	TGTGCCACCAGCAGAGATTTGACAGCCTACGAGCAGTACTTC
TRBV4-3	.	TRBJ2-1	few	CASSQAVYNEQFF	TGCGCCAGCAGCCAAGCGGTCTACAATGAGCAGTTCTTC
TRBV29-1	TRBD2	TRBJ2-7	many	CSVFSGRAYEQYF	TGCAGCGTCTTTAGCGGGAGGGCGTACGAGCAGTACTTC
TRBV11-2	TRBD1	TRBJ2-5	.	CASSLDEDRGLETQYF	TGTGCCAGCAGCTTAGATGAGGACAGGGGGCTCGAGACCCAGTACTTC
TRBV12-3/TRBV12-4	.	TRBJ1-5	many	CASSLGGLGQPQHF	TGTGCCAGCAGTTTAGGCGGATTAGGTCAGCCCCAGCATTTT
TRBV7-8	.	TRBJ2-3	.	CASSLVGRLKDTQYF	TGTGCCAGCAGCTTAGTGGGTAGGCTCAAAGATACGCAGTATTTT
TRBV20-1	TRBD2	TRBJ2-7	many	CSARDTRLAGAREQYF	TGCAGTGCTAGAGATACGAGACTAGCGGGAGCACGGGAGCAGTACTTC
TRBV7-8	.	TRBJ2-7	.	CASSRWVGEQYF	TGTGCCAGCAGCCGCTGGGTTGGGGAGCAGTACTTC
TRBV27	.	TRBJ2-1	few	CASEGIWEQFF	TGTGCCAGCGAAGGTATATGGGAGCAGTTCTTC
TRBV5-1	TRBD2	TRBJ2-7	.	CASSLAGGRVYEQYF	TGCGCCAGCAGCTTGGCGGGCGGGAGGGTCTACGAGCAGTACTTC
TRBV5-6	TRBD2	TRBJ2-1	.	CASSYFRSGGWDEQFF	TGTGCCAGCAGCTATTTTCGGAGCGGGGGGTGGGATGAGCAGTTCTTC
TRBV30	.	TRBJ1-4	.	CAWGRGGDNEKLFF	TGTGCCTGGGGAAGGGGCGGTGATAATGAAAAACTGTTTTTT
TRBV20-1	.	TRBJ2-1	few	CSVNEGGTGNEQFF	TGCAGTGTTAACGAGGGTGGGACCGGCAATGAGCAGTTCTTC
TRBV28	.	TRBJ2-1	few	CASRISGTSYNEQFF	TGTGCCAGCAGGATTTCCGGGACTTCCTACAATGAGCAGTTCTTC
TRBV6-7	.	TRBJ2-5	many	CASSYVGLQFEETQYF	TGTGCCAGCAGTTACGTGGGGTTACAGTTCGAAGAGACCCAGTACTTC
TRBV6-2/TRBV6-3	.	TRBJ2-5	.	CASSYFGTLGTQYF	TGTGCCAGCAGTTACTTCGGGACGCTGGGGACCCAGTACTTC
TRBV3-1	TRBD2	TRBJ2-1	many	CASRTGTNGEQFF	TGTGCCAGCAGAACTGGGACTAACGGTGAGCAGTTCTTC
TRBV27	.	TRBJ1-1	.	CASSPMGRSEAFF	TGTGCCAGCAGCCCCATGGGCAGGTCTGAAGCTTTCTTT
TRBV5-1	TRBD1	TRBJ2-7	.	CASTFVSTGAPGSYEQYF	TGCGCCAGCACCTTCGTCTCTACAGGGGCTCCAGGCTCCTACGAGCAGTACTTC
TRBV6-5	.	TRBJ1-1	few	CASSYSTLRLNTEAFF	TGTGCCAGCAGTTACTCGACGTTAAGGTTGAACACTGAAGCTTTCTTT
TRBV4-3	TRBD2	TRBJ2-2	.	CASSQSWGLAGAGELFF	TGCGCCAGCAGCCAGTCGTGGGGACTAGCGGGAGCCGGGGAGCTGTTTTTT
TRBV28	TRBD2	TRBJ2-3	.	CASSPSAGAGGSTDTQYF	TGTGCCAGCAGTCCCTCGGCGGGGGCGGGGGGGAGCACAGATACGCAGTATTTT
TRBV20-1	.	TRBJ2-6	.	CSARDGRRISGANVLTF	TGCAGTGCTAGAGATGGGCGGAGGATCTCTGGGGCCAACGTCCTGACTTTC
TRBV4-2	.	TRBJ2-2	many	CASSPPSMGNTGELFF	TGTGCCAGCAGCCCTCCTAGCATGGGGAACACCGGGGAGCTGTTTTTT
TRBV4-3	.	TRBJ2-7	once	CASSGTLRGSYGQYF	TGCGCCAGCAGCGGAACCCTCAGGGGATCATATGGGCAGTACTTC
TRBV7-9	TRBD2	TRBJ2-2	.	CASSLLAGDTGELFF	TGTGCCAGCAGCTTACTAGCGGGGGACACCGGGGAGCTGTTTTTT
TRBV15	.	TRBJ1-5	few	CATSRRGENQPQHF	TGTGCCACCAGCAGAAGGGGGGAAAATCAGCCCCAGCATTTT
TRBV12-3/TRBV12-4	.	TRBJ2-1	many	CASSQDRNEQFF	TGTGCCAGCAGCCAAGACAGGAATGAGCAGTTCTTC
TRBV4-3	TRBD2	TRBJ2-1	many	CASSHTPSGGDRDEQFF	TGCGCCAGCAGCCATACGCCCAGCGGGGGGGATCGGGATGAGCAGTTCTTC
TRBV7-9	.	TRBJ1-1	.	CASARAGINTEAFF	TGTGCCAGCGCCCGAGCGGGGATCAACACTGAAGCTTTCTTT
TRBV18	.	TRBJ1-1	once	CASSPSTGGTEAFF	TGTGCCAGCTCACCGAGTACGGGAGGCACTGAAGCTTTCTTT
TRBV29-1	.	TRBJ1-3	.	CSVEDRNRNGNTIYF	TGCAGCGTTGAAGATCGAAACAGAAATGGAAACACCATATATTTT
TRBV4-3	.	TRBJ2-1	many	CASSQFESRGNEQFF	TGCGCCAGCAGCCAATTTGAGTCTAGAGGCAATGAGCAGTTCTTC
TRBV7-9	.	TRBJ2-7	.	CASSPRGVDEQYF	TGTGCCAGCAGCCCAAGGGGTGTCGACGAGCAGTACTTC
TRBV10-3	TRBD1	TRBJ1-1	many	CAISGGDRLNTEAFF	TGTGCCATCAGTGGGGGGGACAGATTGAACACTGAAGCTTTCTTT
TRBV4-1	TRBD1	TRBJ1-2	.	CASSHGTVGANYGYTF	TGCGCCAGCAGCCATGGGACAGTTGGAGCTAACTATGGCTACACCTTC
TRBV7-8	TRBD2	TRBJ2-3	many	CASSSGLVADTQYF	TGTGCCAGCAGCTCCGGACTAGTAGCAGATACGCAGTATTTT
TRBV3-1	.	TRBJ2-3	many	CASRPQGVRTDTQYF	TGTGCCAGCAGGCCCCAGGGTGTTCGGACAGATACGCAGTATTTT
TRBV11-2	.	TRBJ2-7	many	CASSLPGVSYEQYF	TGTGCCAGCAGCTTGCCCGGGGTTTCCTACGAGCAGTACTTC
TRBV7-2	.	TRBJ1-5	.	CASSLSPSRGNQPQHF	TGTGCCAGCAGCTTATCTCCCAGCCGGGGCAATCAGCCCCAGCATTTT